The entry that follows covers one T cell receptor beta chain sequence. What it binds is not known. Within the sample, other DNA sequences also encode this same CDR3. Clones were read by immunoSEQ multiplex PCR, and TCRdb kept only the in-frame ones, dropping some. The profile shows hundreds of thousands of clones, around 81% of them singletons. This sample was included in a study of shared clonotypes between healthy human individuals. For the study at large: A couple of women and a few men aged 18 to 49 made up the donors.

Overall study findings and caveats: Owing to a small donor count, the genetic and exposure-history diversity represented was limited. Sampling covered blood only; tissue repertoires likely differ.

The CDR3 is 12 amino acids. The germline V gene encodes CDR1 SEHNR and CDR2 FQNEAQ (reference sequence). V dropped 3 bases and J dropped 5 bases, with 7 bases sitting between them. Sequencing was done on a sample of PBMCs. The rearrangement uses TRBV7-9 and TRBJ2-5; possibly TRBD2 for D (6 bases). The TCR was taken from a woman aged 40 to 50 in good health. Some clones in this sample may be carry-over from other donors' samples. CDR3 protein: CASSFGGETQYF. The CDR3 DNA sequence: TGTGCCAGCAGCTTTGGGGGGGAGACCCAGTACTTC.